This TCR beta chain is from a study of blood T cell repertoires in COVID-19. Sequencing was performed with immunoSEQ multiplex PCR; in TCRdb, only in-frame clones are kept and a portion is missing. In the table there are some 180,000 clones, approximately 85% of which are singletons. Germline V gives CDR1 MDHEN, CDR2 SYDVKM. V was clipped by 2 bases and J by 0 bases, with 5 bases between them. CDR3 size: 14 residues. This receptor was identified in a man aged 35 to 55 who had recovered from COVID-19. The sequenced material came from PBMCs or T cells enriched from blood (not recorded which). The J gene is TRBJ1-5, the V gene TRBV28; no firm D call. CDR3 sequence: CASSLQASNQPQHF. CDR3 DNA sequence: TGTGCCAGCAGTTTACAGGCTAGCAATCAGCCCCAGCATTTT.